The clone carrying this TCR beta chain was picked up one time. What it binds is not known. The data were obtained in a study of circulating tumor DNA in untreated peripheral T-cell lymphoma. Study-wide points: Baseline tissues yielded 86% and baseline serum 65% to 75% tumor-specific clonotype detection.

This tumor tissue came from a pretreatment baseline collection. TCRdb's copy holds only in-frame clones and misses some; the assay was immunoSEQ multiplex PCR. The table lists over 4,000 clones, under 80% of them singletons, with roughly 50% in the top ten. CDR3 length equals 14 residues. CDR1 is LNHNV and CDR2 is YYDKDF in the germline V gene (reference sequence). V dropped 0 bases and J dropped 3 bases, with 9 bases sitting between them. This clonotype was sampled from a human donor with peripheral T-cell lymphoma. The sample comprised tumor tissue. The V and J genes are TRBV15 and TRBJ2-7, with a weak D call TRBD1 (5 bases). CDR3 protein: CATSRDKTDYEQYF. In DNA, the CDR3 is TGTGCCACCAGCAGAGATAAGACAGACTACGAGCAGTACTTC.